A single sample gave rise to the 30 T cell receptor beta chains below, sequenced in a study of blood T cell repertoires in COVID-19. Method: immunoSEQ multiplex PCR; TCRdb's copy keeps in-frame clones and lacks some. Of 130,000 to 150,000 clones in the sample, about 79% are singletons; the top ten hold 10%. The specimen sequenced was peripheral blood. The receptors were sampled from a man aged 60 to 75 with active or convalescent COVID-19.

The chain links TRBV11-3 to TRBJ1-1; TRBD1 matches 7 bases. The CDR3 length is 14 residues. The ends lost 5 bases at V and 4 bases at J; junction bases unmatched: 7. CDR1 and CDR2 from the germline V gene are SGHNT and YENEEA. CDR3 coding DNA: TGTGCCAGCAGCCCCCGACAGGGCGGCACTGAAGCTTTCTTT. It encodes CASSPRQGGTEAFF.

The CDR3 sequence: CATSTGGSVPTDTQYF. CDR3 bases: TGTGCCACCTCCACCGGAGGGAGTGTCCCGACAGATACGCAGTATTTT. The V and J genes are TRBV5-4 and TRBJ2-3; tentatively, D is TRBD2 (6 bases). Germline values: CDR1 SGHNT, CDR2 YYREEE (reference sequence). Trimming took off 9 bases at V and 3 bases at J, with 23 bases between the two ends. The CDR3 is made up of 16 amino acids.

The chain links TRBV29-1 to TRBJ2-6, with 7 bases identical to TRBD1. The CDR3 spans 16 residues. Germline V gene data show CDR1 as SQVTM and CDR2 as ANQGSEA. Trimming at V came to 4 bases and at J to 0 bases, leaving 6 bases not matched to a gene. This CDR3 reads CSVAGTAYSGANVLTF. DNA for the CDR3: TGCAGCGTTGCCGGGACAGCCTACTCTGGGGCCAACGTCCTGACTTTC.

V gene TRBV15 combines with J gene TRBJ1-5; possibly TRBD1 for D (5 bases). The germline gives CDR1 LNHNV, CDR2 YYDKDF (reference sequence). The CDR3 sequence is 14 residues long. Trimming removed 0 bases from V and 6 bases from J, with 9 bases in between. The CDR3 coding sequence is TGTGCCACCAGCAGAGAGCAGGGTTTTCAGCCCCAGCATTTT. This sequence encodes CATSREQGFQPQHF. The whole variable domain, filled in from reference TRBV15 and TRBJ1-5, reads DAMVIQNPRYQVTQFGKPVTLSCSQTLNHNVMYWYQQKSSQAPKLLFHYYDKDFNNEADTPDNFQSRRPNTSFCFLDIRSPGLGDTAMYLCATSREQGFQPQHFGDGTRLSIL.

This clone was counted only a few times. V and J are TRBV5-6 and TRBJ1-2, with TRBD1 matching over 7 bases. Germline trimming cut 0 bases from V and 8 bases from J; bases unmatched to any gene: 13. In germline, CDR1 is SGHDT, CDR2 YYEEEE. The CDR3 is 16 amino acids. The CDR3 nucleotides read TGTGCCAGCAGCTTGGCCCTCTCCGGGACAGCCTTAGGCTACACCTTC. It is translated as CASSLALSGTALGYTF.

There are many counts of this clone. The gene calls are TRBV5-5 and TRBJ2-7; a weak D match, TRBD1 (5 bases). CDR1 SGHKS and CDR2 YYEKEE come from the germline V gene (reference sequence). The length of the CDR3 is 13 residues. V lost 0 bases to trimming and J lost 7 bases, with 11 bases between them. CDR3 residues: CASSLGWQGEQYV. CDR3 nucleotides: TGTGCCAGCAGCTTGGGGTGGCAGGGAGAGCAGTACGTC.

This rearrangement joins TRBV28 to TRBJ2-3; TRBD1 aligns across 8 bases. The J segment lost 5 bases and the V segment lost 2 bases, leaving 6 bases of the junction unmatched. Per the germline V gene, CDR1 is MDHEN and CDR2 is SYDVKM. The CDR3 loop spans 15 amino acids. Here the CDR3 reads CASSLGGQEKDTQYF. The CDR3 DNA follows: TGTGCCAGCAGTTTAGGGGGACAGGAGAAAGATACGCAGTATTTT.

The chain links TRBV10-2 to TRBJ1-5; 9 bases align to TRBD1. Unmatched junction bases numbered 8, after V lost 0 bases and J lost 2 bases. Germline V gene sequence: CDR1 WSHSY, CDR2 SAAADI. This CDR3 has 18 amino acids. The CDR3 sequence: CASSESGDRVSGNQPQHF. CDR3 bases: TGCGCCAGCAGTGAGTCGGGGGACAGGGTCTCCGGCAATCAGCCCCAGCATTTT.

V usage is TRBV6-5 and J usage is TRBJ1-4; the match to TRBD1 covers 9 bases. Germline CDR1 MNHEY, CDR2 SVGAGI. Trimming removed 6 bases from V and 8 bases from J; junction bases left unmatched: 7. The CDR3 is 14 amino acids. The CDR3 protein is CASRKTGGMEKLFF. The CDR3 DNA reads TGTGCCAGCAGGAAGACAGGGGGAATGGAAAAACTGTTTTTT.

V and J are TRBV18 and TRBJ1-2; D remains ambiguous. Germline V gene sequence: CDR1 KGHSH, CDR2 LQKENI. The ends were cut back, 2 bases at V and 1 base at J, with 14 bases in the middle. This CDR3 contains 16 residues. The CDR3 nucleotides are TGTGCCAGCTCACCAACCCATCCCACAGATAACTATGGCTACACCTTC. Residues: CASSPTHPTDNYGYTF.

The chain links TRBV2 to TRBJ1-6; 7 bases agree with TRBD1. The CDR3 length is 14 residues. Per the germline V gene, CDR1 is SNHLY and CDR2 is FYNNEI. V shed 6 bases and J 7 bases; nucleotides not matched to a gene: 6. The CDR3 region has the DNA TGTGCCAGCAGCACAGGGACAGTGAATTCACCCCTCCACTTT. Translated, it gives CASSTGTVNSPLHF.

This rearrangement joins TRBV6-6 to TRBJ1-5; D perhaps matches TRBD1 (5 bases). V dropped 7 bases and J dropped 3 bases, with 16 bases sitting between them. The CDR3 is 15 amino acids. Germline V gene sequence: CDR1 MNHNY, CDR2 SVGAGI (reference sequence). CDR3 nucleotides: TGTGCCAGCACCCAAGAGCTCAGGGACAATCAGCCCCAGCATTTT. Translating gives CASTQELRDNQPQHF.

This chain connects TRBV27 to TRBJ2-7, with unresolved D. The ends were cut back, 3 bases at V and 0 bases at J, with 9 bases in the middle. CDR1 MNHEY and CDR2 SMNVEV come from the germline V gene (reference sequence). The CDR3 is 14 residues long. The CDR3 sequence: CASSFDGSSYEQYV. The DNA for the CDR3 is TGTGCCAGCAGTTTCGATGGCAGCTCCTACGAGCAGTACGTC.

The chain has TRBV19 and TRBJ2-3; 12 bases agree with TRBD2. CDR3 length: 16 residues. Germline lookup yields CDR1 LNHDA and CDR2 SQIVND (reference sequence). Trimming removed 4 bases from V and 3 bases from J; junction bases left unmatched: 5. The CDR3 reads CASSNGLAGLTDTQYF. The CDR3 region has the DNA TGTGCCAGTAGTAACGGACTAGCGGGGCTAACAGATACGCAGTATTTT.

The chain recombines TRBV5-6 with TRBJ2-7, with D unclear. The CDR3 extends over 14 amino acids. Trimming removed 1 base at V and 3 bases at J, with 11 bases between. Germline loops: CDR1 SGHDT, CDR2 YYEEEE. The chain's CDR3 is CASSLLTESYEQYV. For the CDR3, the DNA is TGTGCCAGCAGCTTGTTAACGGAGAGCTACGAGCAGTACGTC.

This chain joins TRBV14 and TRBJ1-2; D unresolved. Trimming removed 2 bases from V and 1 base from J, with 2 bases in between. The CDR3 extends over 12 amino acids. CDR1 and CDR2 from the germline V gene are SGHDN and FVKESK. The CDR3 loop reads CASSQLNYGYTF. The CDR3, as DNA: TGTGCCAGCAGCCAACTTAACTATGGCTACACCTTC. Filled out from reference TRBV14 and TRBJ1-2, the complete variable domain reads EAGVTQFPSHSVIEKGQTVTLRCDPISGHDNLYWYRRVMGKEIKFLLHFVKESKQDESGMPNNRFLAERTGGTYSTLKVQPAELEDSGVYFCASSQLNYGYTFGSGTRLTVV.

The chain employs TRBV7-9 and TRBJ2-7, with TRBD2 matching over 7 bases. V gave up 4 bases and J gave up 6 bases; unmatched junction bases: 6. The germline CDR1 and CDR2 sequences are SEHNR and FQNEAQ (reference sequence). The CDR3 runs to 13 residues. Here the CDR3 DNA reads TGTGCCAGCAGCTGGGGCGGGAGTGGCGAGCAGTACGTC. It yields the protein CASSWGGSGEQYV.

V gene TRBV2 combines with J gene TRBJ2-3; 11 bases match TRBD2. The CDR3 runs 16 residues. Germline CDR1 SNHLY, CDR2 FYNNEI. Unmatched junction bases numbered 6, after V lost 7 bases and J lost 0 bases. Written as DNA, the CDR3 is TGTGCCAGCACCCCGGGACTAGCGGCTAGCACAGATACGCAGTATTTT. Protein sequence: CASTPGLAASTDTQYF.

This chain joins TRBV5-1 and TRBJ2-3; the D gene is possibly TRBD2 (6 bases). The CDR3 is 16 amino acids. V dropped 1 base and J dropped 1 base, with 13 bases sitting between them. Germline V lookup: CDR1 SGHRS, CDR2 YFSETQ. CDR3 coding DNA: TGCGCCAGCAGCTTGTTAGGCGGGAAGGGCACAGATACGCAGTATTTT. This encodes CASSLLGGKGTDTQYF. The whole variable domain, filled in from reference TRBV5-1 and TRBJ2-3, reads KAGVTQTPRYLIKTRGQQVTLSCSPISGHRSVSWYQQTPGQGLQFLFEYFSETQRNKGNFPGRFSGRQFSNSRSEMNVSTLELGDSALYLCASSLLGGKGTDTQYFGPGTRLTVL.

The CDR3 spells CASSLGGNRETQYF. For the CDR3, the DNA is TGCGCCAGCAGCTTGGGGGGCAACCGAGAGACCCAGTACTTC. The gene calls are TRBV5-1 and TRBJ2-5; D is possibly TRBD1 (5 bases). Trimming pared 0 bases from V and 4 bases from J, leaving 10 bases between. Germline V gives CDR1 SGHRS, CDR2 YFSETQ. The CDR3 is 14 amino acids.

This clone has a handful of counts. V usage is TRBV29-1 and J usage is TRBJ1-5; 11 nucleotides agree with TRBD1. From germline, CDR1 is SQVTM and CDR2 ANQGSEA. CDR3 length equals 14 residues. The junction had 7 bases not matched to a gene; V was cut back by 6 bases and J by 6 bases. CDR3 amino acids: CSVTGQGGGQPQHF. The CDR3 bases are TGCAGCGTCACGGGACAGGGGGGTGGTCAGCCCCAGCATTTT.

The chain employs TRBV2 and TRBJ1-1; 7 bases fit TRBD1. The CDR3 runs to 12 residues. V lost 9 bases, J lost 4 bases, and 5 bases stayed unmatched. CDR1 is SNHLY and CDR2 is FYNNEI in the germline V gene. The DNA for the CDR3 is TGTGCCAGAGGGACAGTTCGCACTGAAGCTTTCTTT. This gives the protein CARGTVRTEAFF.

In the case of this clone: Other DNA sequences in the same sample also yield this CDR3. The chain recombines TRBV18 with TRBJ1-2, with 10 bases lining up with TRBD1. Germline V gives CDR1 KGHSH, CDR2 LQKENI. The CDR3 is made up of 14 amino acids. Trimming cost V 3 bases and J 3 bases; bases outside gene matches: 1. The CDR3 here is CASSPGTGDYGYTF. The CDR3 DNA reads as TGTGCCAGCTCACCCGGGACAGGGGACTATGGCTACACCTTC. Full variable domain (outside the CDR3, taken from reference TRBV18 and TRBJ1-2): NAGVMQNPRHLVRRRGQEARLRCSPMKGHSHVYWYRQLPEEGLKFMVYLQKENIIDESGMPKERFSAEFPKEGPSILRIQQVVRGDSAAYFCASSPGTGDYGYTFGSGTRLTVV.

The chain is built from TRBV24-1 and TRBJ2-1, with TRBD2 matching over 7 bases. Germline V lookup: CDR1 KGHDR, CDR2 SFDVKD. The CDR3 runs 14 residues. The junction had 2 bases not matched to a gene; V was cut back by 0 bases and J by 7 bases. The chain's CDR3 is CATSDLSGGNEQFF. CDR3 coding DNA: TGTGCCACCAGTGATTTGTCGGGGGGAAATGAGCAGTTCTTC.

This clone was detected only once. This rearrangement joins TRBV6-5 to TRBJ1-6, with D possibly being TRBD1 (5 bases). Trimming left V 1 base short and J 14 bases short, with 12 bases between. CDR1 MNHEY and CDR2 SVGAGI come from the germline V gene. There are 13 residues in the CDR3. In nucleotides, the CDR3 is TGTGCCAGCAGTTACTATACGGACACGACCCTCCACTTT. Protein product: CASSYYTDTTLHF.

The table lists this clone with a few counts. The J gene is TRBJ1-1, the V gene TRBV4-1, with 7 nucleotides matching TRBD1. The trim removed 1 base at V and 5 bases at J, leaving 10 bases unmatched. This CDR3 contains 16 residues. Germline V gene sequence: CDR1 MGHRA, CDR2 YSYEKL. CDR3 in amino acids: CASSQAARQGVTEAFF. In DNA form, the CDR3 reads TGCGCCAGCAGCCAAGCTGCACGGCAGGGGGTAACTGAAGCTTTCTTT.

The V call is TRBV6-2 or TRBV6-3, the J call TRBJ1-1; D is possibly TRBD1 (5 bases). Germline V lookup: CDR1 MNHEY, CDR2 SVGEGT. Trimming shortened V by 2 bases and J by 4 bases, and 17 bases separated the two germline ends. There are 16 residues in the CDR3. The CDR3 DNA reads as TGTGCCAGCAGTTACATAAGGGCAGGGTCGGCCACTGAAGCTTTCTTT. Amino acid sequence: CASSYIRAGSATEAFF.

This rearrangement joins TRBV27 to TRBJ1-2; 7 bases line up with TRBD1. Germline-derived CDR1 and CDR2 are MNHEY and SMNVEV (reference sequence). There are 13 residues in the CDR3. The J segment lost 1 base and the V segment lost 6 bases, leaving 2 bases of the junction unmatched. CDR3 DNA sequence: TGTGCCAGCAGGCACAGGGGTAACTATGGCTACACCTTC. This gives the protein CASRHRGNYGYTF.

V and J are TRBV7-9 and TRBJ1-2; D might be TRBD1 (6 bases). The CDR3 sequence is 12 residues long. Germline loops: CDR1 SEHNR, CDR2 FQNEAQ (reference sequence). The germline V and J ends were trimmed by 4 bases and 4 bases, with 7 bases remaining between them. The CDR3 is CASSSTGYGYTF. Written as DNA, the CDR3 is TGTGCCAGCAGCTCGACAGGCTATGGCTACACCTTC.

This clone was recorded once. The chain employs TRBV5-1 and TRBJ2-5; tentatively, D is TRBD2 (5 bases). Deletions cut 0 bases from V and 3 bases from J, with 12 bases between. The germline gives CDR1 SGHRS, CDR2 YFSETQ. The CDR3 extends over 15 amino acids. Here the CDR3 reads CASSLGPGEEETQYF. The CDR3 DNA reads as TGCGCCAGCAGCTTGGGCCCCGGGGAAGAAGAGACCCAGTACTTC.